This T cell receptor (beta chain) was captured in a study of T cell responses to AZD1222 COVID-19 vaccine. Study context: Second doses at about 4 or about 12 weeks were pooled.

With V trimmed by 10 bases and J by 4 bases, 10 bases remained unmatched. Germline-derived CDR1 and CDR2 are MNHEY and SVGAGI. The CDR3 covers 14 residues. Repertoires were generated with immunoSEQ multiplex PCR, while TCRdb's copy carries only in-frame clones and drops some. This sample has about 82,000 clones, with 90% to 95% found just once. The chain recombines TRBV6-5 with TRBJ1-5; 7 bases line up with TRBD1. The specimen was peripheral blood, collected on day 0 of AZD1222 vaccination. The source is an adult in good health. The CDR3: CAIQTGKVNQPQHF. The DNA for the CDR3 is TGTGCCATTCAGACAGGGAAGGTTAATCAGCCCCAGCATTTT.